This T cell receptor (beta chain) was observed in a study of PD-1 blockade in classical Hodgkin lymphoma. Here immunoSEQ multiplex PCR was the method, and the copy in TCRdb shows in-frame clones only, minus some. The data contain approximately 150,000 clones, about 81% of them seen just once; the ten biggest clones take up 7% to 9.5%. Autologous stem cell transplantation was followed by relapse in every patient, and brentuximab vedotin exposure varied. The TCR originated in a human donor with classical Hodgkin lymphoma. Sequences were derived from peripheral blood mononuclear cells (PBMCs), sampled before the second cycle of nivolumab.

CDR3 protein: CASRGGRSTDTQYF. CDR3 nucleotides: TGTGCCAGCAGGGGGGGGAGGAGCACAGATACGCAGTATTTT. V is TRBV25-1 and J is TRBJ2-3; 7 bases match TRBD2. Per the germline V gene, CDR1 is MGHDK and CDR2 is SYGVNS. V trimming: 6 bases; J trimming: 0 bases; junction bases outside the gene matches: 3. CDR3 size: 14 residues.